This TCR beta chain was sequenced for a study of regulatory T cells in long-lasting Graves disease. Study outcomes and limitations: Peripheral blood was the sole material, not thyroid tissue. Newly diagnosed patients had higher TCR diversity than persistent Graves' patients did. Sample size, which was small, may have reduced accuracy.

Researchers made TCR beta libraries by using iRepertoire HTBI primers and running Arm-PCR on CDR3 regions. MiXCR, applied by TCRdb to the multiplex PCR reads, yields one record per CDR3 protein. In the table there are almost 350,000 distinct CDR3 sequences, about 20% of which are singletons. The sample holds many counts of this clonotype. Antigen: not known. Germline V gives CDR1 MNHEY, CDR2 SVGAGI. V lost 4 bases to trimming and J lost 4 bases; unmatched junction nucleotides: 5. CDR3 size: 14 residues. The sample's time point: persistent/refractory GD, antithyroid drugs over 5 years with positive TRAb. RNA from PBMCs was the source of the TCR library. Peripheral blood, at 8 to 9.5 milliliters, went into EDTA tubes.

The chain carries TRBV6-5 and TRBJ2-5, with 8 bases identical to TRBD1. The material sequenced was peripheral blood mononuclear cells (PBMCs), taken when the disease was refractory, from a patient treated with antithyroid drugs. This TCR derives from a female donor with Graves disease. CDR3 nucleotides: TGTGCCAGCAGTTTCAGACAGGGGAGAGAGACCCAGTACTTC. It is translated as CASSFRQGRETQYF.